The 16 T cell receptor beta chains listed next were all sequenced from one sample in a study of T-cell memory formation after mild COVID-19. TCRdb re-analysed the 5' RACE reads in MiXCR, keeping a single row per CDR3 protein. The table includes about 610,000 distinct CDR3 sequences, roughly 17% detected once. Sequenced: PBMCs or a T cell subset sorted from them (not recorded which). All receptors come from an adult woman who had mild COVID-19 (a few samples of this study predate the infection). Cell type and time point are not known.

The chain is built from TRBV12-3 or TRBV12-4 and TRBJ1-2, with TRBD1 matching 7 bases. The CDR3 is 14 residues long. After removal of 2 bases from V and 2 bases from J, the junction contained 2 bases not matched to a gene. CDR3 DNA: TGTGCCAGCAGTTTAACAGGGGTGAACTATGGCTACACCTTC. Translated: CASSLTGVNYGYTF.

The CDR3 protein is CASGDRGHPQHF. The CDR3 region has the DNA TGTGCCAGTGGGGACAGAGGTCATCCCCAGCATTTT. The chain uses TRBV19 and TRBJ1-5; 7 bases agree with TRBD1. Germline CDR1 and CDR2: LNHDA and SQIVND (reference sequence). The V segment lost 8 bases and the J segment 10 bases; nucleotides outside the gene matches: 8. CDR3 length equals 12 residues.

This clonotype was observed a few times. The J gene is TRBJ2-5, the V gene TRBV20-1; D remains unclear. Germline CDR1 DFQATT, CDR2 SNEGSKA (reference sequence). The ends were cut back, 2 bases at V and 7 bases at J, with 11 bases in the middle. This CDR3 contains 12 residues. The CDR3 nucleotides read TGCAGTGCTAGACACACAGAGACGACCCAGTACTTC. As protein: CSARHTETTQYF.

This rearrangement joins TRBV20-1 to TRBJ2-1, with D uncertain. V was trimmed by 6 bases and J by 4 bases, leaving 19 bases between them. CDR1 is DFQATT, CDR2 SNEGSKA, per germline (reference sequence). The CDR3 loop spans 15 amino acids. The DNA of the CDR3 is TGCAGTGCCGCAAAGTGGGGTTCTCTTTACAATGAGCAGTTCTTC. Translated: CSAAKWGSLYNEQFF.

Only a few counts were recorded for this clonotype. The chain recombines TRBV10-3 with TRBJ2-4, with D perhaps TRBD1 (6 bases). The CDR3 covers 14 residues. Germline loops: CDR1 ENHRY, CDR2 SYGVKD. Trimming left V 10 bases short and J 1 base short, with 14 bases between. CDR3 nucleotide sequence: TGTGCCACCGGTGGGGGCCGGGCCAAAAACATTCAGTACTTC. Translation: CATGGGRAKNIQYF.

J is TRBJ2-5 and V is TRBV5-1; TRBD2 aligns across 11 bases. The CDR3 contains 15 residues. Per the germline V gene, CDR1 is SGHRS and CDR2 is YFSETQ. The J segment lost 6 bases and the V segment lost 4 bases, leaving 8 bases of the junction unmatched. In nucleotides, the CDR3 is TGCGCCAGCAGCGCCGGGACTAGCGGCTACCAGACCCAGTACTTC. Translating gives CASSAGTSGYQTQYF.

This clonotype showed up just a few times. This chain connects TRBV6-5 to TRBJ2-1; possible D gene TRBD2, 5 bases. In germline, CDR1 is MNHEY, CDR2 SVGAGI. V dropped 6 bases and J dropped 7 bases, with 22 bases sitting between them. The CDR3 covers 16 residues. The CDR3 region is CASRTAGSGARNEQFF. The CDR3 nucleotides read TGTGCCAGCAGGACGGCAGGCAGCGGAGCGAGGAATGAGCAGTTCTTC.

The chain is built from TRBV7-2 and TRBJ1-1; maybe TRBD1 (6 bases). Germline CDR1 is SGHTA and CDR2 is FQGNSA. V was shortened by 6 bases and J by 2 bases, with 13 bases between the two germline ends. The CDR3 totals 14 residues. DNA of the CDR3: TGTGCCAGCAGACTTGGACAGCACAACACTGAAGCTTTCTTT. It specifies CASRLGQHNTEAFF.

The genes are TRBV20-1 and TRBJ2-7; 9 nucleotides line up with TRBD1. The CDR3 totals 14 residues. The V and J ends lost 3 bases and 4 bases, in that order; junction bases with no gene match: 7. Germline CDR1 reads DFQATT; CDR2 reads SNEGSKA (reference sequence). The CDR3: CSARDRGPGYEQYF. The DNA of the CDR3 is TGCAGTGCTAGGGACAGGGGTCCTGGGTACGAGCAGTACTTC.

This clonotype came up many times. The rearrangement uses TRBV20-1 and TRBJ1-6; maybe TRBD1 (5 bases). The V end was cut by 3 bases, the J end by 7 bases, with 22 bases between. In germline, CDR1 is DFQATT, CDR2 SNEGSKA (reference sequence). CDR3 length: 17 amino acids. Here the CDR3 DNA reads TGCAGTGCTAGCAACCCCTACCAGGGAGTGGGGAATTCACCCCTCCACTTT. Translating gives CSASNPYQGVGNSPLHF.

CDR3 in amino acids: CAISESDRGISRETQYF. Here the CDR3 DNA reads TGTGCCATCAGTGAGAGTGACAGGGGAATTAGTAGGGAGACCCAGTACTTC. The rearrangement uses TRBV10-3 and TRBJ2-5, with 8 nucleotides matching TRBD1. V gave up 2 bases and J gave up 5 bases; unmatched junction bases: 13. The CDR3 covers 17 residues. Germline loops: CDR1 ENHRY, CDR2 SYGVKD.

This clonotype was picked up a small number of times. The DNA for the CDR3 is TGTGCCAGCAGTTACTCCAGGCTGAACACTGAAGCTTTCTTT. This gives the protein CASSYSRLNTEAFF. This chain uses TRBV6-5 with TRBJ1-1; no firm D call. CDR1 is MNHEY, CDR2 SVGAGI, per germline. This CDR3 comprises 14 residues. Trimming left V 0 bases short and J 0 bases short, with 5 bases between.

This clonotype has more than one count but fewer than ten. The chain employs TRBV12-3 or TRBV12-4 and TRBJ2-7; the D gene is possibly TRBD1 (6 bases). CDR3 length: 10 amino acids. V lost 8 bases, J lost 7 bases, and 9 bases lay in between. CDR3 amino acids: CASQGTEQYF. DNA for the CDR3: TGTGCCAGCCAGGGGACGGAGCAGTACTTC.

The chain links TRBV20-1 to TRBJ2-3; 7 nucleotides match TRBD2. Unmatched junction bases numbered 9, after V lost 1 base and J lost 2 bases. This CDR3 spans 16 amino acids. The V gene's germline CDR1 is DFQATT and CDR2 SNEGSKA (reference sequence). The CDR3, as DNA: TGCAGTGCTAGAGGGCACCTAGCGGTACCCACAGATACGCAGTATTTT. This encodes CSARGHLAVPTDTQYF.

The J gene is TRBJ2-7, the V gene TRBV19, with 9 bases matching TRBD2. Looked up from germline, CDR1 is LNHDA and CDR2 is SQIVND (reference sequence). CDR3 size: 15 residues. The V segment lost 8 bases and the J segment 3 bases; nucleotides outside the gene matches: 11. CDR3 sequence reads: CASSFSGRGGYEQYF. The CDR3 bases are TGTGCCAGTTCGTTTAGCGGGAGAGGGGGCTACGAGCAGTACTTC.

The sample holds many counts of this clonotype. V and J are TRBV7-9 and TRBJ1-2; weak D call: TRBD1 (5 bases). Germline assignment: CDR1 SEHNR and CDR2 FQNEAQ (reference sequence). V lost 5 bases to trimming and J lost 4 bases, with 11 bases between them. The CDR3 runs 13 residues. Written as DNA, the CDR3 is TGTGCCAGCAGCCTAGGGGCAGGCTATGGCTACACCTTC. This sequence encodes CASSLGAGYGYTF.